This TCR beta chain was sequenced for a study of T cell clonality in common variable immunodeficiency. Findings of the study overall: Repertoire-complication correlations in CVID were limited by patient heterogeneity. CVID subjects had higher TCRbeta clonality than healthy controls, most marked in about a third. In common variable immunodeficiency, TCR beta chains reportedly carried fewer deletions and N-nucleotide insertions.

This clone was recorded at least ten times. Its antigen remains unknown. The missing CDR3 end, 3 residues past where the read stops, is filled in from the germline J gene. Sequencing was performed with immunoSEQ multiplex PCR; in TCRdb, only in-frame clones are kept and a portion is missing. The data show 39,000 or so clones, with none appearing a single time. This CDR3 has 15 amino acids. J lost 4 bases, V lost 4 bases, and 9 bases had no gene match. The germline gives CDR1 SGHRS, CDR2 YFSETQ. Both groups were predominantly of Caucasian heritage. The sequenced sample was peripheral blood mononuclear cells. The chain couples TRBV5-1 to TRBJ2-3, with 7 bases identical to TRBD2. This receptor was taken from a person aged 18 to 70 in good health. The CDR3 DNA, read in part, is TGCGCCAGCAGCCTGACGGGCGGGAGCTCAGATACG. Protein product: CASSLTGGSSDT. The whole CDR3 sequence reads CASSLTGGSSDTQYF.